The sequence of this T cell receptor beta chain was determined in a study of blood T cell repertoires in COVID-19. Libraries were prepared by immunoSEQ multiplex PCR; TCRdb keeps only in-frame clonotypes and omits some of them. The sample includes 200,000 to 250,000 clones, roughly four fifths of them seen just once. The cohort comprised adults aged roughly 18 to 90 years residing in 24 US areas. The CDR3 is 15 amino acids. In germline, CDR1 is SGHVS, CDR2 FNYEAQ. V shed 5 bases, J shed 3 bases, and the junction held 6 bases outside the gene matches. The specimen sequenced was PBMCs or T cells enriched from blood (not recorded which). This sequence joins TRBV7-6 and TRBJ2-2; the match to TRBD1 covers 7 bases. This clonotype originated in an older woman who had recovered from COVID-19. The CDR3 spells CASSLGGTDTGELFF. The CDR3, as DNA: TGTGCCAGCAGCCTAGGGGGCACGGACACCGGGGAGCTGTTTTTT.